This T cell receptor (beta chain) was profiled in a study of metastatic and nonmetastatic thyroid tumors. Study details: Malignant thyroid and benign thyroid patients provided blood and tumor or nodule tissue whose repertoires were compared. General study points: Malignant tumors reportedly showed significantly higher TCR beta diversity than benign nodules in both blood and tumor.

The CDR3 has 12 residues. Germline-derived CDR1 and CDR2 are SGHAT and FQDESV (reference sequence). V lost 5 bases, J lost 7 bases, and 8 bases lay in between. Patients were all untreated before their thyroid surgery. This clone was found many times. Its antigen is unknown. Different DNA sequences within this sample yield the same CDR3. Original methodology: Built for papillary thyroid cancer, a distant-metastasis classifier drew on CDR3 differences across clinicopathological groups. With MiXCR, TCRdb reprocessed the PCR reads. TCRdb's processing, not the study's, gives the V and J calls here. The sample holds tens of thousands of clones; about 25% are singletons and the top ten take roughly 8.8%.

The TCR was taken from a female donor with papillary thyroid cancer or a benign thyroid nodule (not recorded which). Some clones in this sample may be carry-over from other donors' samples. Sequencing was carried out using blood. V gene TRBV11-1 combines with J gene TRBJ2-2; D gene uncertain. The CDR3 sequence: CASSPLHGELFF. In nucleotides, the CDR3 is TGTGCCAGCAGCCCCCTTCACGGGGAGCTGTTTTTT.